Sequencing of this T cell receptor (beta chain) was carried out in a study of T cells of healthy individuals. V was pared by 5 bases and J by 7 bases, with 14 bases between. Germline V gene data show CDR1 as LNHNV and CDR2 as YYDKDF (reference sequence). This CDR3 has 14 amino acids. TCRdb reanalysed the 5' RACE reads using MiXCR and keeps one entry per CDR3 protein. The sample lists 95,000 to 100,000 distinct CDR3 sequences; 17% were seen once. This chain links TRBV15 with TRBJ1-4; no clear D. The clonotype originates from a human donor in good health. CDR3 residues: CATSAGPLGEKLFF. The CDR3 nucleotides read TGTGCCACCAGCGCCGGGCCGCTTGGTGAAAAACTGTTTTTT.